These 5 T cell receptor beta chains originate from one sample sequenced in a study of chemoradiotherapy in HPV16-positive cancers. Sequenced by immunoSEQ multiplex PCR; TCRdb stores in-frame clones only, minus some. The sample comprises under 20,000 clones, more than 70% of which are singletons, and roughly 9.7% rests with the top ten. The material was obtained from a patient who underwent chemoradiotherapy. These receptor sequences come from a human donor with HPV-associated anogenital cancer.

This clone was picked up one time. The chain couples TRBV7-2 to TRBJ2-7; 11 bases agree with TRBD1. The CDR3 is made up of 14 amino acids. Per the germline V gene, CDR1 is SGHTA and CDR2 is FQGNSA. Trimming removed 4 bases from V and 3 bases from J; junction bases left unmatched: 2. The CDR3 reads CASSWDRGIYEQYF. CDR3 in DNA: TGTGCCAGCAGCTGGGACAGGGGGATCTACGAGCAGTACTTC. The full variable domain, in which reference TRBV7-2 and TRBJ2-7 provide the parts outside the CDR3, is GAGVSQSPSNKVTEKGKDVELRCDPISGHTALYWYRQSLGQGLEFLIYFQGNSAPDKSGLPSDRFSAERTGGSVSTLTIQRTQQEDSAVYLCASSWDRGIYEQYFGPGTRLTVT.

The CDR3 DNA sequence: TGTGCCAGCAGTAAAAAAATGACAGGGGGCAGTGGGAACACTGAAGCTTTCTTT. Protein: CASSKKMTGGSGNTEAFF. This chain links TRBV2 with TRBJ1-1; 10 nucleotides align to TRBD1. The V gene's germline CDR1 is SNHLY and CDR2 FYNNEI. The CDR3 contains 18 residues. V dropped 5 bases and J dropped 1; count of bases not matched to a gene: 13. The complete variable domain, with remaining parts taken from reference TRBV2 and TRBJ1-1, reads EPEVTQTPSHQVTQMGQEVILRCVPISNHLYFYWYRQILGQKVEFLVSFYNNEISEKSEIFDDQFSVERPDGSNFTLKIRSTKLEDSAMYFCASSKKMTGGSGNTEAFFGQGTRLTVV.

The chain has TRBV30 and TRBJ2-4; no definite D call. The length of the CDR3 is 16 residues. V gave up 2 bases and J gave up 1 base, with 15 bases separating them. Germline V lookup: CDR1 GTSNPN, CDR2 SVGIG (reference sequence). CDR3 protein: CAWSPPQISAKNIQYF. The CDR3 DNA sequence: TGTGCCTGGAGTCCCCCACAGATCTCCGCCAAAAACATTCAGTACTTC.

The V call is TRBV5-1, the J call TRBJ1-1; 7 bases line up with TRBD1. CDR1 is SGHRS and CDR2 is YFSETQ in the germline V gene. The CDR3 contains 15 residues. Trimming at V came to 7 bases and at J to 5 bases, leaving 14 bases not matched to a gene. In nucleotides, the CDR3 is TGCGCCAGCTGCGAAATTCCTACAGGGGAAACTGAAGCTTTCTTT. It codes for CASCEIPTGETEAFF.

V and J are TRBV5-6 and TRBJ2-7, with TRBD2 matching over 8 bases. V shed 4 bases, J shed 4 bases, and the junction held 4 bases outside the gene matches. Germline-derived CDR1 and CDR2 are SGHDT and YYEEEE. The CDR3 is made up of 13 amino acids. The CDR3 spells CASSAREGYEQYF. CDR3 nucleotides: TGTGCCAGCAGCGCCCGGGAGGGGTACGAGCAGTACTTC.